A selection of T cell receptor beta chains follows, all from one sample in a study of Ad26.COV2.S vaccination and SARS-CoV-2 variants. TCRdb's table, derived via immunoSEQ multiplex PCR, lists solely in-frame clones and lacks some. Of approximately 410,000 clones in the sample, 88% were seen once. The sample here was peripheral blood, taken in a trial of Ad26.COV2.S vaccine versus placebo. The receptors here all came from a person between 18 and 59 years old who received the Ad26.COV2.S COVID-19 vaccine or a placebo. The CDR3 runs from the conserved cysteine through the conserved F or W. Each record gives: D gene, V gene, J gene, clone size, CDR3 DNA, CDR3 protein. The D gene is left open where the match is weak. Clone size, where shown, is once, few, many, or a class for clones that have expanded.

D gene: TRBD1
V gene: TRBV5-6
J gene: TRBJ1-4
clone size: .
CDR3 DNA: TGTGCCAGCAGCTTGGCGGATGAAGGACAGGGACCCAATGAAAAACTGTTTTTT
CDR3 protein: CASSLADEGQGPNEKLFF

D gene: .
V gene: TRBV7-9
J gene: TRBJ1-4
clone size: once
CDR3 DNA: TGTGCCAGCAGTACCGGGGTAGAACACTTCTTT
CDR3 protein: CASSTGVEHFF

D gene: TRBD1
V gene: TRBV4-3
J gene: TRBJ1-3
clone size: .
CDR3 DNA: TGCGCCAGCAGCCGACGACAGGGCTCTGGAAACACCATATATTTT
CDR3 protein: CASSRRQGSGNTIYF

D gene: .
V gene: TRBV4-3
J gene: TRBJ1-2
clone size: .
CDR3 DNA: TGCGCCAGCAGCCCTTCCAGCTTCAACTATGGCTACACCTTC
CDR3 protein: CASSPSSFNYGYTF

D gene: TRBD1
V gene: TRBV5-1
J gene: TRBJ1-2
clone size: .
CDR3 DNA: TGCGCCAGCAGCGTAGGGACAGGGGGCCTAAACTATGGCTACACCTTC
CDR3 protein: CASSVGTGGLNYGYTF

D gene: TRBD2
V gene: TRBV4-3
J gene: TRBJ2-7
clone size: .
CDR3 DNA: TGCGCCAGCAGCCAAGTGGCGGGGGGATCCTACGAGCAGTACTTC
CDR3 protein: CASSQVAGGSYEQYF

D gene: TRBD1
V gene: TRBV10-3
J gene: TRBJ2-3
clone size: .
CDR3 DNA: TGTGCCATCAGGGGACAGGGTTCCGATACGCAGTATTTT
CDR3 protein: CAIRGQGSDTQYF

D gene: .
V gene: TRBV28
J gene: TRBJ2-7
clone size: .
CDR3 DNA: TGTGCCAGCAGGATGGCAGGGAGAAACTACGAGCAGTACTTC
CDR3 protein: CASRMAGRNYEQYF

D gene: .
V gene: TRBV7-6
J gene: TRBJ1-2
clone size: .
CDR3 DNA: TGTGCCAGCAGCTCGCGCCCAGGTGACTATGGCTACACCTTC
CDR3 protein: CASSSRPGDYGYTF

D gene: .
V gene: TRBV6-2/TRBV6-3
J gene: TRBJ1-3
clone size: .
CDR3 DNA: TGTGCCAGCAGTTACGGTAAGTCGACGGGACAAAGGGGCTCTGGAAACACCATATATTTT
CDR3 protein: CASSYGKSTGQRGSGNTIYF

D gene: TRBD1
V gene: TRBV7-9
J gene: TRBJ2-2
clone size: .
CDR3 DNA: TGTGCCAGCAGCTTAGGACAGGGGACCAATCCCGGGGAGCTGTTTTTT
CDR3 protein: CASSLGQGTNPGELFF

D gene: .
V gene: TRBV10-2
J gene: TRBJ2-1
clone size: once
CDR3 DNA: TGCGCCAGCAGAGAGGGGAGCTTGGGACATGAGCAGTTCTTC
CDR3 protein: CASREGSLGHEQFF

D gene: TRBD2
V gene: TRBV11-3
J gene: TRBJ2-7
clone size: .
CDR3 DNA: TGTGCCAGCAGCTTGGGCCGGGGGGTGTCCTACGAGCAGTACTTC
CDR3 protein: CASSLGRGVSYEQYF

D gene: .
V gene: TRBV7-2
J gene: TRBJ1-1
clone size: .
CDR3 DNA: TGTGCCAGCAGCCCCATGGGAGGGAACACTGAAGCTTTCTTT
CDR3 protein: CASSPMGGNTEAFF

D gene: TRBD2
V gene: TRBV19
J gene: TRBJ2-1
clone size: .
CDR3 DNA: TGTGCCACTGGGGGGGCCTACAATGAGCAGTTCTTC
CDR3 protein: CATGGAYNEQFF

D gene: .
V gene: TRBV4-3
J gene: TRBJ2-7
clone size: .
CDR3 DNA: TGCGCCAGCAGCCCCGTAGGGGACCCCTACGAGCAGTACTTC
CDR3 protein: CASSPVGDPYEQYF

D gene: .
V gene: TRBV9
J gene: TRBJ2-6
clone size: .
CDR3 DNA: TGTGCCAGCAGCGTAGGTCCGGGTAGCTCTGGGGCCAACGTCCTGACTTTC
CDR3 protein: CASSVGPGSSGANVLTF

D gene: TRBD1
V gene: TRBV5-1
J gene: TRBJ2-5
clone size: .
CDR3 DNA: TGCGCCAGCAGCTTGGATGCAGGGGGCCAAGAGACCCAGTACTTC
CDR3 protein: CASSLDAGGQETQYF

D gene: .
V gene: TRBV19
J gene: TRBJ2-5
clone size: .
CDR3 DNA: TGTGCCAGTAGTATATTTGGGGCCCCTGGAGAGACCCAGTACTTC
CDR3 protein: CASSIFGAPGETQYF

D gene: .
V gene: TRBV28
J gene: TRBJ1-1
clone size: once
CDR3 DNA: TGTGCCAGCAGTTTGGGGGACATGAACACTGAAGCTTTCTTT
CDR3 protein: CASSLGDMNTEAFF

D gene: TRBD1
V gene: TRBV7-6
J gene: TRBJ2-7
clone size: .
CDR3 DNA: TGTGCCAGCAGCTACGGGACAGGGGTGCTCTACGAGCAGTACTTC
CDR3 protein: CASSYGTGVLYEQYF

D gene: .
V gene: TRBV14
J gene: TRBJ2-7
clone size: .
CDR3 DNA: TGTGCCAGCAGCCAACCAGGAGATAACTCCTACGAGCAGTACTTC
CDR3 protein: CASSQPGDNSYEQYF

D gene: .
V gene: TRBV5-6
J gene: TRBJ2-5
clone size: .
CDR3 DNA: TGTGCCAGCAGCTTTGTCTCCTGGGAGACCCAGTACTTC
CDR3 protein: CASSFVSWETQYF

D gene: .
V gene: TRBV4-1
J gene: TRBJ1-2
clone size: .
CDR3 DNA: TGCGCCAGCAGCCAGGGTCTGCGAGAAGATGGCTACACCTTC
CDR3 protein: CASSQGLREDGYTF

D gene: .
V gene: TRBV5-4
J gene: TRBJ2-7
clone size: .
CDR3 DNA: TGTGCCAGCAGCTCCGACCGCCGCCACAATCCCAACGAGCAGTACTTC
CDR3 protein: CASSSDRRHNPNEQYF

D gene: .
V gene: TRBV7-2
J gene: TRBJ2-5
clone size: .
CDR3 DNA: TGTGCCAGCAGCTTAGGGGGGGCAGGGCCGGGAGAGACCCAGTACTTC
CDR3 protein: CASSLGGAGPGETQYF

D gene: TRBD1
V gene: TRBV7-2
J gene: TRBJ1-1
clone size: .
CDR3 DNA: TGTGCCAGCAGCTTAGAAGGAGGAGGGGACAGGGTCCCCCTTGAAGCTTTCTTT
CDR3 protein: CASSLEGGGDRVPLEAFF

D gene: .
V gene: TRBV7-9
J gene: TRBJ1-6
clone size: .
CDR3 DNA: TGTGCCAGCAGCTCATCGAAACAGGGTTCCATTAATTCACCCCTCCACTTT
CDR3 protein: CASSSSKQGSINSPLHF

D gene: .
V gene: TRBV7-5
J gene: TRBJ1-2
clone size: .
CDR3 DNA: TGTGTCAGAAGCTTATGCGGGGGAAGACGGCTTCATGAAAACTATGGCTACACCTTC
CDR3 protein: CVRSLCGGRRLHENYGYTF

D gene: TRBD1
V gene: TRBV30
J gene: TRBJ1-4
clone size: .
CDR3 DNA: TGTGCCTGGGGTCGACAGGGTCTGGGTGAAAAACTGTTTTTT
CDR3 protein: CAWGRQGLGEKLFF

D gene: .
V gene: TRBV10-3
J gene: TRBJ1-2
clone size: .
CDR3 DNA: TGTGCCACCCCAGGGGCCCGGTATGGCTACACCTTC
CDR3 protein: CATPGARYGYTF

D gene: .
V gene: TRBV28
J gene: TRBJ1-2
clone size: .
CDR3 DNA: TGTGCCAGCAGTTTACGGACGGGTCTCGGCTACACCTTC
CDR3 protein: CASSLRTGLGYTF

D gene: TRBD1
V gene: TRBV9
J gene: TRBJ2-7
clone size: .
CDR3 DNA: TGTGCCAGCTCCGCAGGGGGCAACGAGCAGTACTTC
CDR3 protein: CASSAGGNEQYF

D gene: TRBD1
V gene: TRBV2
J gene: TRBJ2-7
clone size: .
CDR3 DNA: TGTGCCAGCAGTGAAGCGCCCCAGGGGGTATATACTTTATACGAGCAGTACTTC
CDR3 protein: CASSEAPQGVYTLYEQYF

D gene: .
V gene: TRBV7-6
J gene: TRBJ1-3
clone size: few
CDR3 DNA: TGTGCCAGCAGCTTAGGGGGTCTTAGAGGACTCATTGGAAACACCATATATTTT
CDR3 protein: CASSLGGLRGLIGNTIYF

D gene: TRBD1
V gene: TRBV6-7
J gene: TRBJ2-4
clone size: .
CDR3 DNA: TGTGCCAGCAGTTCCTCGACAGGGGATAAAAACATTCAGTACTTC
CDR3 protein: CASSSSTGDKNIQYF

D gene: .
V gene: TRBV7-9
J gene: TRBJ2-4
clone size: .
CDR3 DNA: TGTGCCAGCAGCCTTACAGGATGGGGGGCCAAAAACATTCAGTACTTC
CDR3 protein: CASSLTGWGAKNIQYF

D gene: TRBD1
V gene: TRBV3-1/TRBV3-2
J gene: TRBJ2-7
clone size: .
CDR3 DNA: TGTGCCAGCAGCCTACGACAGGGCCCCTCCTACGAGCAGTACTTC
CDR3 protein: CASSLRQGPSYEQYF

D gene: TRBD2
V gene: TRBV18
J gene: TRBJ2-3
clone size: .
CDR3 DNA: TGTGCCAGCTCGCCATCTAGCGGGGGGGGCACAGATACGCAGTATTTT
CDR3 protein: CASSPSSGGGTDTQYF

D gene: .
V gene: TRBV30
J gene: TRBJ1-1
clone size: .
CDR3 DNA: TGTGCCTGGAGAACGGGGGGAGAAGCTTTCTTT
CDR3 protein: CAWRTGGEAFF

D gene: TRBD1
V gene: TRBV6-2/TRBV6-3
J gene: TRBJ2-3
clone size: .
CDR3 DNA: TGTGCCAGCAGCAAAGACAGGGGCGCAGATACGCAGTATTTT
CDR3 protein: CASSKDRGADTQYF

D gene: .
V gene: TRBV9
J gene: TRBJ2-3
clone size: .
CDR3 DNA: TGTGCCAGCAGCGCCTTGGCAGATACGCAGTATTTT
CDR3 protein: CASSALADTQYF

D gene: TRBD2
V gene: TRBV11-2
J gene: TRBJ2-7
clone size: .
CDR3 DNA: TGTGCCAGCAGCTCCGGACTAGCTTATGGGCAGTACTTC
CDR3 protein: CASSSGLAYGQYF

D gene: .
V gene: TRBV6-2/TRBV6-3
J gene: TRBJ1-5
clone size: few
CDR3 DNA: TGTGCCAGCAGTTACCCGAGGGGGGGCAACAATCAGCCCCAGCATTTT
CDR3 protein: CASSYPRGGNNQPQHF

D gene: .
V gene: TRBV11-2
J gene: TRBJ2-1
clone size: .
CDR3 DNA: TGTGCCAGCAGCATCGGTTCCGGGCTTAAGTCCTACAATGAGCAGTTCTTC
CDR3 protein: CASSIGSGLKSYNEQFF

D gene: TRBD2
V gene: TRBV7-8
J gene: TRBJ2-7
clone size: few
CDR3 DNA: TGTGCCAGCAGCTTTGCTGCCAGCGGGAGCGAGCAGTACTTC
CDR3 protein: CASSFAASGSEQYF

D gene: TRBD1
V gene: TRBV7-2
J gene: TRBJ2-2
clone size: .
CDR3 DNA: TGTGCCAGCAGCCCACAGGGGGCCGGGGAGCTGTTTTTT
CDR3 protein: CASSPQGAGELFF

D gene: .
V gene: TRBV7-6
J gene: TRBJ1-4
clone size: .
CDR3 DNA: TGTGCCAGCAGGCAACGCGACACCCCGAATGAAAAACTGTTTTTT
CDR3 protein: CASRQRDTPNEKLFF

D gene: .
V gene: TRBV6-5
J gene: TRBJ1-1
clone size: .
CDR3 DNA: TGTGCCAGCAGTTACTCGACTGGGGGCCGGGGTGAAGCTTTCTTT
CDR3 protein: CASSYSTGGRGEAFF

D gene: .
V gene: TRBV3-1/TRBV3-2
J gene: TRBJ1-6
clone size: .
CDR3 DNA: TGTGCCAGCAGCATAAACGGCTATAATTCACCCCTCCACTTT
CDR3 protein: CASSINGYNSPLHF

D gene: TRBD1
V gene: TRBV28
J gene: TRBJ2-7
clone size: .
CDR3 DNA: TGTGCCAGCAGTTTATATAAGGTGACAGGGACATCCTACGAGCAGTACTTC
CDR3 protein: CASSLYKVTGTSYEQYF

D gene: TRBD1
V gene: TRBV19
J gene: TRBJ1-6
clone size: .
CDR3 DNA: TGTGCCAGTAGTTTCCGGGACAGCGAGAATTCACCCCTCCACTTT
CDR3 protein: CASSFRDSENSPLHF

D gene: .
V gene: TRBV5-1
J gene: TRBJ2-5
clone size: .
CDR3 DNA: TGCGCCAGCAGCCTCGGAGAGGGAAGGGGATTGGGAGAGACCCAGTACTTC
CDR3 protein: CASSLGEGRGLGETQYF

D gene: .
V gene: TRBV27
J gene: TRBJ2-3
clone size: .
CDR3 DNA: TGTGCCAGCAGTCGGGGAACTAGCACAGATACGCAGTATTTT
CDR3 protein: CASSRGTSTDTQYF